These 21 T cell receptor beta chains were sequenced from one sample in a study of T cell changes during pregnancy in multiple sclerosis. Some clones are missing from TCRdb's copy, which holds only in-frame ones; the method was immunoSEQ multiplex PCR. The data hold just over 60,000 clones, with about 90% observed a single time. The starting material was peripheral blood, obtained in the second trimester of pregnancy. These receptors originate from a female donor in good health, enrolled as a control in a pregnancy study.

The gene calls are TRBV11-2 and TRBJ1-6; no reliable D call. The CDR3 covers 13 residues. Germline-derived CDR1 and CDR2 are SGHAT and FQNNGV. V shed 4 bases and J shed 7 bases, with 8 bases lying between them. CDR3 sequence (DNA): TGTGCCAGCAGCTCTACAGAAAATTCACCCCTCCACTTT. Translated, it gives CASSSTENSPLHF.

The chain has TRBV30 and TRBJ1-2, with a weak D call TRBD1 (5 bases). V was cut by 5 bases and J by 6 bases, with 13 bases left in between. The germline gives CDR1 GTSNPN, CDR2 SVGIG (reference sequence). The CDR3 loop spans 12 amino acids. CDR3 sequence (DNA): TGTGCCTGGGGAACGGGACTGAATGGCTACACCTTC. Protein sequence: CAWGTGLNGYTF.

The rearrangement uses TRBV5-8 and TRBJ2-5; TRBD2 aligns across 7 bases. The CDR3 extends over 15 amino acids. In germline, CDR1 is SGHTS, CDR2 YDEGEE. The CDR3 region is CATGAGTGGQETQYF. The CDR3 DNA reads as TGTGCTACTGGGGCAGGGACGGGGGGCCAAGAGACCCAGTACTTC.

The V and J genes are TRBV7-2 and TRBJ2-7; D is perhaps TRBD2 (5 bases). Per germline, CDR1 SGHTA and CDR2 FQGNSA. This CDR3 contains 13 residues. Trimming stripped 6 bases from V and 5 bases from J, with 14 bases between. The CDR3 protein is CASSGSNFDEQYF. The CDR3 DNA follows: TGTGCCAGCAGTGGGAGTAATTTTGACGAGCAGTACTTC.

The chain links TRBV6-6 to TRBJ1-4; D is possibly TRBD1 (5 bases). The length of the CDR3 is 14 residues. Germline CDR1 is MNHNY and CDR2 is SVGAGI (reference sequence). V lost 6 bases and J 5 bases, leaving 13 bases between the germline ends. The CDR3 nucleotides are TGTGCCAGCAGGGGACGGGACTCCAATGAAAAACTGTTTTTT. This gives the protein CASRGRDSNEKLFF.

The chain links TRBV7-3 to TRBJ2-1, with 9 bases that match TRBD2. This CDR3 has 16 amino acids. Germline V lookup: CDR1 SGHTA, CDR2 FQGTGA. V lost 5 bases, J lost 4 bases, and 9 bases stayed unmatched. CDR3 amino acids: CASSPQGLALYNEQFF. CDR3 bases: TGTGCCAGCAGCCCCCAAGGACTAGCGTTATACAATGAGCAGTTCTTC.

The gene calls are TRBV18 and TRBJ2-3, with 9 bases aligning to TRBD2. This CDR3 is built from 15 residues. CDR1 and CDR2 (germline): KGHSH, LQKENI. After removal of 3 bases from V and 4 bases from J, the junction contained 5 bases not matched to a gene. CDR3 region: CASSPGLAQADTQYF. CDR3 in DNA: TGTGCCAGCTCACCGGGACTAGCTCAGGCAGATACGCAGTATTTT.

The gene calls are TRBV29-1 and TRBJ2-4; weak D call: TRBD1 (6 bases). CDR1 is SQVTM, CDR2 ANQGSEA, per germline. Trimming removed 7 bases at V and 9 bases at J, with 16 bases between. This CDR3 is built from 12 residues. CDR3 amino acids: CSAPEGDGIQYF. The CDR3 DNA is TGCAGCGCCCCTGAGGGGGATGGCATTCAGTACTTC.

The chain is built from TRBV28 and TRBJ1-3, with 11 bases lining up with TRBD1. CDR3 length: 16 amino acids. V was pared by 5 bases and J by 3 bases, with 6 bases of the junction left unmatched. Germline CDR1 and CDR2: MDHEN and SYDVKM. The CDR3: CASSLGQGAYGNTIYF. DNA for the CDR3: TGTGCCAGCAGTCTCGGACAGGGGGCATATGGAAACACCATATATTTT. Combining the CDR3 with reference TRBV28 and TRBJ1-3 gives the whole variable domain DVKVTQSSRYLVKRTGEKVFLECVQDMDHENMFWYRQDPGLGLRLIYFSYDVKMKEKGDIPEGYSVSREKKERFSLILESASTNQTSMYLCASSLGQGAYGNTIYFGEGSWLTVV.

The V call is TRBV9, the J call TRBJ2-5; TRBD2 is a possible D gene (6 bases). The germline V gene encodes CDR1 SGDLS and CDR2 YYNGEE. The CDR3 consists of 15 residues. V shed 4 bases and J shed 4 bases, with 17 bases lying between them. Here the CDR3 reads CASSRSLRERETQYF. In nucleotides, the CDR3 is TGTGCCAGCAGCCGTAGCCTTCGGGAGAGAGAGACCCAGTACTTC.

This clone was seen only a few times. The J gene is TRBJ1-1, the V gene TRBV19; D perhaps matches TRBD1 (5 bases). Germline V gene sequence: CDR1 LNHDA, CDR2 SQIVND (reference sequence). Trimming removed 7 bases from V and 3 bases from J, with 15 bases in between. This CDR3 has 14 residues. CDR3 region: CASKPGLADTEAFF. Written as DNA, the CDR3 is TGTGCCAGTAAACCAGGGCTGGCGGACACTGAAGCTTTCTTT.

The chain employs TRBV29-1 and TRBJ2-4; TRBD1 matches at 10 bases. There are 17 residues in the CDR3. CDR1 and CDR2 from the germline V gene are SQVTM and ANQGSEA. The J segment lost 2 bases and the V segment lost 5 bases, leaving 12 bases of the junction unmatched. The CDR3: CSVTGQGQGLSKNIQYF. The CDR3 DNA sequence: TGCAGCGTTACGGGACAGGGGCAGGGGTTATCCAAAAACATTCAGTACTTC.

The J gene is TRBJ2-2, the V gene TRBV11-1; D not resolved. Germline CDR1 and CDR2: SGHAT and FQDESV (reference sequence). The CDR3 loop spans 14 amino acids. V was trimmed by 2 bases and J by 5 bases, leaving 9 bases between them. The CDR3 loop is CASSLRLSTGELFF. The CDR3, as DNA: TGTGCCAGCAGCTTACGACTGAGTACCGGGGAGCTGTTTTTT.

The chain recombines TRBV4-3 with TRBJ2-7, with TRBD2 as a possible D gene (6 bases). This CDR3 contains 16 residues. Germline lookup yields CDR1 LGHNA and CDR2 YSLEER. With 0 bases removed from V and 1 base from J, the gap between germline ends came to 13 bases. CDR3 residues: CASSQDHGGGSYEQYF. In nucleotides, the CDR3 is TGCGCCAGCAGCCAAGATCATGGGGGAGGTTCCTACGAGCAGTACTTC.

In this sample, this clone turned up a few times. This chain joins TRBV27 and TRBJ1-4; a weak D match, TRBD1 (6 bases). The CDR3 sequence is 15 residues long. Per the germline V gene, CDR1 is MNHEY and CDR2 is SMNVEV (reference sequence). The ends were cut back, 3 bases at V and 0 bases at J, with 8 bases in the middle. CDR3 sequence: CASSLDRATNEKLFF. CDR3 in DNA: TGTGCCAGCAGTTTGGACAGAGCAACTAATGAAAAACTGTTTTTT.

V gene TRBV9 combines with J gene TRBJ2-1; a weak D match, TRBD1 (6 bases). V was cut by 4 bases and J by 4 bases, with 18 bases left in between. Germline values: CDR1 SGDLS, CDR2 YYNGEE. The CDR3 extends over 16 amino acids. The CDR3 DNA reads as TGTGCCAGCAGCCAGGGGCTAGGTCTAGAATACAATGAGCAGTTCTTC. It is translated as CASSQGLGLEYNEQFF.

The genes are TRBV30 and TRBJ2-7; 7 nucleotides line up with TRBD2. After removal of 5 bases from V and 6 bases from J, the junction contained 10 bases not matched to a gene. Germline V gives CDR1 GTSNPN, CDR2 SVGIG (reference sequence). The CDR3 runs to 13 residues. For the CDR3, the DNA is TGTGCCTGGGCTGCCGAGCGGGAATTCGAGCAGTACTTC. This sequence encodes CAWAAEREFEQYF.

The V call is TRBV5-1, the J call TRBJ2-7; a weak D match, TRBD1 (6 bases). V lost 0 bases and J 4 bases, leaving 8 bases between the germline ends. The length of the CDR3 is 13 residues. Germline V CDR1 and CDR2: SGHRS, YFSETQ. Written as DNA, the CDR3 is TGCGCCAGCAGCTTGGGACAGGATTACGAGCAGTACTTC. This translates into CASSLGQDYEQYF.

This clone came up once. V gene TRBV4-3 combines with J gene TRBJ2-1; possible D gene TRBD1, 5 bases. V was clipped by 0 bases and J by 7 bases, with 19 bases between them. The germline V gene encodes CDR1 LGHNA and CDR2 YSLEER. The CDR3 spans 17 residues. CDR3 bases: TGCGCCAGCAGCCAAGATAGCCGGACACCGCACGGGAATGAGCAGTTCTTC. It translates to CASSQDSRTPHGNEQFF.

J is TRBJ2-1 and V is TRBV11-3; D uncertain. The germline V gene encodes CDR1 SGHNT and CDR2 YENEEA. This CDR3 comprises 12 residues. Deletions cut 2 bases from V and 9 bases from J, with 8 bases between. The CDR3 coding sequence is TGTGCCAGCAGCTTACAAGCTAGTGAGCAGTTCTTC. It specifies CASSLQASEQFF.

The chain combines TRBV5-1 with TRBJ2-5; 9 positions match TRBD1. Trimming cost V 7 bases and J 4 bases; bases outside gene matches: 5. Germline CDR1 and CDR2: SGHRS and YFSETQ. The CDR3 loop spans 13 amino acids. CDR3 nucleotide sequence: TGCGCCAGCTCACAGGGGGCCTTAGAGACCCAGTACTTC. Its translation: CASSQGALETQYF.